Below are 12 T cell receptor beta chains sequenced from a single sample in a study of T-cell reconstitution after alpha-beta-depleted transplantation in children listed by TCRdb under 2016. The treatment or condition label for this specimen denotes: allogeneic hematopoietic cell transplantation with graft depleted of TCRalphabeta T cells and CD19 B cells. The library came from PCR. The sequencer listed for this sample is Illumina HiSeq 2500. TCR library preparation used molecular barcoding, with unique molecular identifiers applied to normalize quantification of the TCRbeta repertoire. TCRdb cleaned the public reads at Q25 with fastp, built clones with MiXCR and kept in-frame beta chains. Each entry is one CDR3 protein sequence, shown with its most common DNA and genes. The sample yields under 750,000 distinct CDR3 sequences; more than 20% were counted once. Approximately 14% of the sample lies in the top ten.

This specimen was PBMCs, mostly from graft donor cells, taken 360 days after TCRalphabeta/CD19-depleted stem cell transplant. These receptors originate from a boy younger than two who had a stem cell transplant for acute myeloid leukemia, so the T cells may come from the graft donor.

This rearrangement joins TRBV20-1 to TRBJ1-1, with TRBD1 as a possible D gene (5 bases). Germline V gene lookup returns CDR1 DFQATT and CDR2 SNEGSKA (reference sequence). This CDR3 contains 14 residues. Trimming cost V 5 bases and J 1 base, with 14 bases left between them. CDR3 coding DNA: TGCAGTGCTCTAGCTGGGGGTGCGAACACTGAAGCTTTCTTT. Amino acids: CSALAGGANTEAFF.

This clonotype was observed a handful of times. The chain recombines TRBV12-3 or TRBV12-4 with TRBJ2-7, with 7 bases that match TRBD1. Trimming at V came to 5 bases and at J to 6 bases, leaving 13 bases not matched to a gene. The CDR3 totals 15 residues. The CDR3 protein is CASSPHRQGDTEQYF. CDR3 DNA sequence: TGTGCCAGCAGTCCTCACCGACAGGGAGACACCGAGCAGTACTTC.

The chain uses TRBV19 and TRBJ2-7; 9 bases agree with TRBD1. V lost 8 bases, J lost 3 bases, and 8 bases stayed unmatched. This CDR3 comprises 14 residues. CDR1 is LNHDA, CDR2 SQIVND, per germline (reference sequence). For the CDR3, the DNA is TGTGCCAGTCATCCGGGGACAGGGTACTACGAGCAGTACTTC. As protein: CASHPGTGYYEQYF.

The genes are TRBV7-3 and TRBJ2-1; D gene unclear. Germline V gene sequence: CDR1 SGHTA, CDR2 FQGTGA. The CDR3 length is 15 residues. Trimming took off 2 bases at V and 4 bases at J, with 12 bases between the two ends. As DNA, the CDR3 is TGTGCCAGCAGCTTAGGACCGGGTGAATACAATGAGCAGTTCTTC. It codes for CASSLGPGEYNEQFF.

The chain employs TRBV5-5 and TRBJ1-1, with TRBD1 matching 8 bases. Trimming took 6 bases from V and 4 from J; bases not matched to a gene: 11. CDR1 is SGHKS, CDR2 YYEKEE, per germline (reference sequence). The CDR3 consists of 15 residues. In DNA form, the CDR3 reads TGTGCCAGCACCAATCCTCGACAGGGGCCCACTGAAGCTTTCTTT. This translates into CASTNPRQGPTEAFF.

The chain employs TRBV4-3 and TRBJ2-7, with no clear D. Trimming pared 3 bases from V and 4 bases from J, leaving 13 bases between. Germline loops: CDR1 LGHNA, CDR2 YSLEER. CDR3 length equals 14 residues. The CDR3 sequence is CASSQAIRRYEQYF. DNA of the CDR3: TGCGCCAGCAGCCAGGCGATAAGACGATACGAGCAGTACTTC.

This clonotype was observed many times. The genes are TRBV7-2 and TRBJ2-3; tentatively, D is TRBD1 (6 bases). V lost 5 bases to trimming and J lost 0 bases, with 12 bases between them. The germline V gene encodes CDR1 SGHTA and CDR2 FQGNSA. There are 15 residues in the CDR3. CDR3 DNA sequence: TGTGCCAGCAGCACTGGACAGTTGAGCACAGATACGCAGTATTTT. Translation gives CASSTGQLSTDTQYF.

The chain has TRBV18 and TRBJ2-5; unclear D gene. Deletions cut 3 bases from V and 5 bases from J, with 13 bases between. Germline V lookup: CDR1 KGHSH, CDR2 LQKENI. This CDR3 spans 14 amino acids. The CDR3 nucleotides are TGTGCCAGCTCACCGTGGAGAGTTCGTGAGACCCAGTACTTC. Amino acid sequence: CASSPWRVRETQYF.

The CDR3 region has the DNA TGCAGTGCGGGCGGGGGACCCACTACAGATACGCAGTATTTT. Protein: CSAGGGPTTDTQYF. This chain joins TRBV20-1 and TRBJ2-3, with 7 bases identical to TRBD2. This CDR3 is built from 14 residues. Losses at the gene ends were 6 bases for V and 3 bases for J; bases not matched to a gene: 9. Looked up from germline, CDR1 is DFQATT and CDR2 is SNEGSKA (reference sequence).

This chain uses TRBV4-2 with TRBJ1-1; D unclear. Germline loops: CDR1 LGHNA, CDR2 YNFKEQ. The CDR3 contains 12 residues. Trimming removed 2 bases from V and 5 bases from J, with 6 bases in between. Here the CDR3 reads CASSQIRTEAFF. The CDR3 region has the DNA TGTGCCAGCAGCCAAATAAGGACTGAAGCTTTCTTT.

The V and J genes are TRBV5-5 and TRBJ2-2; D is tentatively TRBD1 or TRBD2 (5 bases each). The CDR3 sequence is 15 residues long. In germline, CDR1 is SGHKS, CDR2 YYEKEE (reference sequence). Trimming took off 1 base at V and 5 bases at J, with 12 bases between the two ends. CDR3 sequence: CASSLSEGTTGELFF. The CDR3 DNA is TGTGCCAGCAGCTTGTCTGAGGGGACGACCGGGGAGCTGTTTTTT.

Regarding this clonotype: Mismatch with germline at one junction end may stem from a read error. The rearrangement links TRBV12-3 or TRBV12-4 to TRBJ2-1; TRBD1 or TRBD2 may be the D gene (5 bases each). The CDR3 runs to 16 residues. The CDR3 sequence is CASSLMAGSSNNEQFF. DNA of the CDR3: TGTGCCAGCAGTTTAATGGCAGGGAGCTCCAACAATGAGCAGTTCTTC.